A selection of T cell receptor beta chains follows, all from one sample in a study of blood T cell repertoires in COVID-19. TCRdb's table, derived via immunoSEQ multiplex PCR, lists solely in-frame clones and lacks some. The sample holds approximately 13,000 clones, 81% seen once. The sample comprised peripheral blood. The receptors were sampled from a human donor in a cohort sampled during active COVID-19. Each CDR3 is given with its conserved first and last residue. The D gene is left open where the match is weak. Expanded clones are given a class, and other clones once, few, many or no size at all.

D: TRBD2; size: .; V: TRBV3-1/TRBV3-2; J: TRBJ2-7; DNA: TGTGCCAGCAGCCTCGGGCGGGAGACCTACGAGCAGTACTTC; CDR3: CASSLGRETYEQYF
D: .; size: .; V: TRBV6-2/TRBV6-3; J: TRBJ2-4; DNA: TGTGCCAGCAGTTACCAGGGGACGGTGGCCAAAAACATTCAGTACTTC; CDR3: CASSYQGTVAKNIQYF
D: TRBD2; size: .; V: TRBV7-2; J: TRBJ2-4; DNA: TGTGCCAGCAGCTTAGTAGCGGGAGGCCCTATAGCCAAAAACATTCAGTACTTC; CDR3: CASSLVAGGPIAKNIQYF
D: .; size: few; V: TRBV7-8; J: TRBJ1-6; DNA: TGTGCCAGCAGCTTGGCTACCGGGACGGGGGTTGCGGCCCTCCACTTT; CDR3: CASSLATGTGVAALHF
D: .; size: .; V: TRBV11-2; J: TRBJ2-3; DNA: TGTGCCAGCAGCGCGGGACTTCCCTACACAGATACGCAGTATTTT; CDR3: CASSAGLPYTDTQYF
D: .; size: .; V: TRBV28; J: TRBJ2-3; DNA: TGTGCCAGCAGTTTGGGGGGGGCAAAGACAGATACGCAGTATTTT; CDR3: CASSLGGAKTDTQYF
D: .; size: .; V: TRBV28; J: TRBJ2-7; DNA: TGTGCCAGCAGTTTATCCCAGGACTACGAGCAGTACTTC; CDR3: CASSLSQDYEQYF
D: TRBD1; size: .; V: TRBV6-4; J: TRBJ1-1; DNA: TGTGCCAGCAGAGGGGATCGACAGGGCGGTGAAGCTTTCTTT; CDR3: CASRGDRQGGEAFF
D: .; size: .; V: TRBV3-1/TRBV3-2; J: TRBJ2-5; DNA: TGTGCCAGCAGCCAACCAGAAGAGACCCAGTACTTC; CDR3: CASSQPEETQYF
D: TRBD1; size: .; V: TRBV6-4; J: TRBJ2-2; DNA: TGTGCCAGCAGTGACTCACCGGTTCAGGGGGCCGGGGAGCTGTTTTTT; CDR3: CASSDSPVQGAGELFF
D: TRBD1; size: .; V: TRBV7-8; J: TRBJ2-5; DNA: TGTGCCAGCAGCTTCGAAACAGGGGTTCGGCGAGAGACCCAGTACTTC; CDR3: CASSFETGVRRETQYF
D: .; size: .; V: TRBV3-1/TRBV3-2; J: TRBJ2-7; DNA: TGTGCCAGCAGCCAAATTAGCTCCTACGAGCAGTACTTC; CDR3: CASSQISSYEQYF
D: TRBD1; size: .; V: TRBV6-2/TRBV6-3; J: TRBJ1-2; DNA: TGTGCCAGCAGTTCGGGACAGGGGAGACCGGGGATTAACTATGGCTACACCTTC; CDR3: CASSSGQGRPGINYGYTF
D: TRBD2; size: .; V: TRBV19; J: TRBJ2-3; DNA: TGTGCCAGTAGTATAGGCTTCGGGAGGGCCGATGGAACAGATACGCAGTATTTT; CDR3: CASSIGFGRADGTDTQYF
D: TRBD2; size: .; V: TRBV29-1; J: TRBJ2-3; DNA: TGCAGTGGACTAGCGGTCACAGATACGCAGTATTTT; CDR3: CSGLAVTDTQYF
D: TRBD2; size: .; V: TRBV28; J: TRBJ2-1; DNA: TGTGCCAGCAGTTCGCTAGCGGAGTTATACAATGAGCAGTTCTTC; CDR3: CASSSLAELYNEQFF
D: TRBD2; size: .; V: TRBV7-2; J: TRBJ2-3; DNA: TGTGCCAGCAGCTTAGCGCTAGCGGGAGGGTTAGATACGCAGTATTTT; CDR3: CASSLALAGGLDTQYF
D: .; size: .; V: TRBV5-1; J: TRBJ2-7; DNA: TGCGCCAGCAGCTTGGAAGCGGCGGAGTACTACGAGCAGTACTTC; CDR3: CASSLEAAEYYEQYF
D: TRBD1; size: .; V: TRBV7-9; J: TRBJ1-1; DNA: TGTGCCAGCAGCCAGAGGACAGGAGCTAACACTGAAGCTTTCTTT; CDR3: CASSQRTGANTEAFF
D: .; size: .; V: TRBV6-1; J: TRBJ2-7; DNA: TGTGCCAGCAGTGAAGCGGATAGCGAGTCCTACGAGCAGTACTTC; CDR3: CASSEADSESYEQYF
D: TRBD1; size: many; V: TRBV5-6; J: TRBJ2-7; DNA: TGTGCCAGCTCCCCCGGACAGGGGGGCGAGCAGTACTTC; CDR3: CASSPGQGGEQYF
D: TRBD2; size: .; V: TRBV7-2; J: TRBJ2-7; DNA: TGTGCCAGCAGCTCCACTAGCGGGAGTTACGAGCAGTACTTC; CDR3: CASSSTSGSYEQYF
D: .; size: .; V: TRBV9; J: TRBJ2-7; DNA: TGTGCCAGCAGCCGAGGAAACACCTACGAGCAGTACTTC; CDR3: CASSRGNTYEQYF
D: .; size: once; V: TRBV28; J: TRBJ1-2; DNA: TGTGCCAGCAGCAGGGGAGGGAGCTATGGCTACACCTTC; CDR3: CASSRGGSYGYTF
D: TRBD1; size: medium-sized; V: TRBV6-5; J: TRBJ2-7; DNA: TGTGCCAGCAGCGAGGGACAGGGTAATTACGAGCAGTACTTC; CDR3: CASSEGQGNYEQYF
D: TRBD1; size: .; V: TRBV28; J: TRBJ1-2; DNA: TGTGCCAGCAGCCGGGACAGGGGGCCGACCTATGGCTACACCTTC; CDR3: CASSRDRGPTYGYTF
D: TRBD1; size: .; V: TRBV4-1; J: TRBJ1-5; DNA: TGCGCCAGCAGCCAAGGACAGGGAGACGGACAGCCCCAGCATTTT; CDR3: CASSQGQGDGQPQHF
D: TRBD1; size: few; V: TRBV7-2; J: TRBJ2-7; DNA: TGTGCCAGCAGCTTGGGACAGGGGGGTTCCTACGAGCAGTACTTC; CDR3: CASSLGQGGSYEQYF
D: TRBD2; size: few; V: TRBV12-3/TRBV12-4; J: TRBJ2-1; DNA: TGTGCCGGGGCTAGCGGGAGGACCAATGAGCAGTTCTTC; CDR3: CAGASGRTNEQFF
D: TRBD2; size: .; V: TRBV6-2/TRBV6-3; J: TRBJ2-2; DNA: TGTGCCAGCAGTTTCACTAGCGGGAGTCCCGGGGAGCTGTTTTTT; CDR3: CASSFTSGSPGELFF
D: TRBD1; size: .; V: TRBV25-1; J: TRBJ2-7; DNA: TGTGCCAGCCGCCCCGGGACAGGGCTTAACGAGCAGTACTTC; CDR3: CASRPGTGLNEQYF
D: .; size: .; V: TRBV19; J: TRBJ1-1; DNA: TGTGCCAGTAGTATAGCACCAGGCCCGGTCACTGAAGCTTTCTTT; CDR3: CASSIAPGPVTEAFF
D: TRBD2; size: .; V: TRBV4-1; J: TRBJ2-3; DNA: TGCGCCAGCAGCCAAGATAAGGGAAGCGGGAGGAGCGCAGATACGCAGTATTTT; CDR3: CASSQDKGSGRSADTQYF
D: .; size: few; V: TRBV29-1; J: TRBJ2-2; DNA: TGCAGCGTTCGTCCTGCACAATCAAGTTTCAACACCGGGGAGCTGTTTTTT; CDR3: CSVRPAQSSFNTGELFF
D: TRBD1; size: .; V: TRBV7-9; J: TRBJ2-7; DNA: TGTGCCAGCAGCTTAGCTCTCCAGGGGGAGTATTACGAGCAGTACTTC; CDR3: CASSLALQGEYYEQYF
D: .; size: once; V: TRBV21-1; J: TRBJ2-1; DNA: TGTGCCAGCAGCAAAGTCACCCCGAGGGAACCCGACAGGGGCCGGGACTCCTACAATGAGCAGTTCTTC; CDR3: CASSKVTPREPDRGRDSYNEQFF
D: TRBD2; size: few; V: TRBV5-1; J: TRBJ2-3; DNA: TGCGCCAGCAGCCCCAGACTAGCGGGAGGCACAGATACGCAGTATTTT; CDR3: CASSPRLAGGTDTQYF
D: TRBD1; size: .; V: TRBV18; J: TRBJ2-3; DNA: TGTGCCAGCTCACCCGGGACAGGGGGAAGGGATACGCAGTATTTT; CDR3: CASSPGTGGRDTQYF
D: .; size: .; V: TRBV27; J: TRBJ1-2; DNA: TGTGCCAGCAGTCGCGAGGGCTCTGGCTACACCTTC; CDR3: CASSREGSGYTF
D: .; size: .; V: TRBV10-3; J: TRBJ1-2; DNA: TGTGCCATCAGTGAGTCGGAGGACGGCTTCTATGGCTACACCTTC; CDR3: CAISESEDGFYGYTF
D: TRBD1; size: .; V: TRBV24-1; J: TRBJ2-2; DNA: TGTGCCACCAGTGACTTGACAGGGGATAACACCGGGGAGCTGTTTTTT; CDR3: CATSDLTGDNTGELFF
D: .; size: .; V: TRBV11-3; J: TRBJ1-1; DNA: TGTGCCAGCAGCTTAGCCCCGGACAGCATGAACACTGAAGCTTTCTTT; CDR3: CASSLAPDSMNTEAFF
D: .; size: .; V: TRBV11-2; J: TRBJ1-5; DNA: TGTGCCAGCAGCTTTGAGAATCAGCCCCAGCATTTT; CDR3: CASSFENQPQHF
D: .; size: .; V: TRBV28; J: TRBJ2-1; DNA: TGTGCCAGCAGCTTAACAGTCTACAATGAGCAGTTCTTC; CDR3: CASSLTVYNEQFF
D: TRBD2; size: .; V: TRBV7-9; J: TRBJ2-5; DNA: TGTGCCAGCAGCTTAATAGGGCTAGCGGGAGAAGAGACCCAGTACTTC; CDR3: CASSLIGLAGEETQYF
D: .; size: .; V: TRBV19; J: TRBJ2-7; DNA: TGTGCCAGTGCGGGACAGCGTTACGAGCAGTACTTC; CDR3: CASAGQRYEQYF
D: TRBD1; size: few; V: TRBV18; J: TRBJ1-2; DNA: TGTGCCAGCTCACCACCGGACAGGGCCCCTCATGGCTACACCTTC; CDR3: CASSPPDRAPHGYTF
D: TRBD1; size: .; V: TRBV7-2; J: TRBJ1-5; DNA: TGTGCCAGCAGCTTCCGGGACAGGCGGCAGCCCCAGCATTTT; CDR3: CASSFRDRRQPQHF
D: .; size: .; V: TRBV7-2; J: TRBJ2-5; DNA: TGTGCCAGCAGCTTACTACAGCAAGAGACCCAGTACTTC; CDR3: CASSLLQQETQYF
D: .; size: few; V: TRBV4-2; J: TRBJ2-5; DNA: TGTGCCAGCAGCCCTAAGCTCCGGGACACCAAAGAGACCCAGTACTTC; CDR3: CASSPKLRDTKETQYF